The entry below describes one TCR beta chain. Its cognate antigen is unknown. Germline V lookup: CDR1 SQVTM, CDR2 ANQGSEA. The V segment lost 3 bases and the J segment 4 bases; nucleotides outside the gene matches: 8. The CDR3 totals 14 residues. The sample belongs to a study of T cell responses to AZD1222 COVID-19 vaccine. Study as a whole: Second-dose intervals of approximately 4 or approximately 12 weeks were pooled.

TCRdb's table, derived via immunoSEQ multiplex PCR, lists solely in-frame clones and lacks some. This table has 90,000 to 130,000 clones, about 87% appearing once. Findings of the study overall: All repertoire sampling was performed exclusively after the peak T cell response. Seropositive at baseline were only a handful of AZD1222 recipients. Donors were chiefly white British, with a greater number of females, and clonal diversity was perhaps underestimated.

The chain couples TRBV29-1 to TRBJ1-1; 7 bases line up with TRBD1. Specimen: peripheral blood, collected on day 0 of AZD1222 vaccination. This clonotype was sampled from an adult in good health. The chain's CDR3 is CSVEKQGIGTEAFF. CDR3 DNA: TGCAGCGTTGAGAAACAGGGGATTGGCACTGAAGCTTTCTTT.